The rows below give T cell receptor beta chains drawn from one sample of a study of a mutant IDH1 vaccine in newly diagnosed glioma. Assay used: immunoSEQ multiplex PCR; TCRdb lists only in-frame clones, some missing. The sample gives around 87,000 clones, around 82% of which show up once; roughly 7.1% is in the top ten. The sequencing used PBMCs, collected from a glioma patient treated with radiotherapy, temozolomide or both. These receptors all come from a woman aged 45 to 65 with glioma. CDR3s include the opening cysteine and the closing phenylalanine or tryptophan. The order of the fields is clone size, CDR3 length, V gene, J gene, D gene, CDR3 protein, CDR3 DNA. The D gene is left open where the match is weak. Not every row has a clone size; where given, it reads once, few, many or a size class.

NA,13,TRBV5-1,TRBJ1-5,NA,CASSLAFNQPQHF,TGCGCCAGCAGCTTGGCCTTCAATCAGCCCCAGCATTTT
NA,15,TRBV19,TRBJ1-3,NA,CASSKPGTKGNTIYF,TGTGCCAGTAGTAAACCCGGGACGAAGGGAAACACCATATATTTT
NA,13,TRBV7-2,TRBJ2-5,NA,CASSLNLPGEQYF,TGTGCCAGCAGCTTAAACCTTCCAGGAGAGCAGTACTTC
NA,15,TRBV7-2,TRBJ2-7,TRBD2,CASSSKGASGVEQYF,TGTGCCAGCAGCTCCAAGGGAGCTAGCGGGGTCGAGCAGTACTTC
NA,13,TRBV7-9,TRBJ1-3,NA,CASSLVGFHAIYF,TGTGCCAGCAGCTTAGTGGGTTTCCATGCCATATATTTT
NA,13,TRBV5-8,TRBJ1-6,NA,CASSLGTNSPLHF,TGTGCCAGCAGCTTGGGGACCAATTCACCCCTCCACTTT
NA,13,TRBV4-2,TRBJ1-2,NA,CASSQDNLYGYTF,TGTGCCAGCAGCCAAGATAACCTCTATGGCTACACCTTC
few,15,TRBV13,TRBJ1-6,NA,CASSFGGGLDSPLHF,TGTGCCAGCAGCTTTGGTGGGGGGCTTGATTCACCCCTCCACTTT
NA,15,TRBV6-1,TRBJ1-5,NA,CASSQDSGGHQPQHF,TGTGCCAGCAGTCAGGACAGCGGAGGCCATCAGCCCCAGCATTTT
NA,11,TRBV6-1,TRBJ2-3,NA,CASSATDTQYF,TGTGCCAGCAGTGCGACAGATACGCAGTATTTT
NA,11,TRBV25-1,TRBJ2-7,NA,CASSEFHEQYF,TGTGCCAGCAGTGAATTCCACGAGCAGTACTTC
NA,16,TRBV6-1,TRBJ1-2,NA,CASSEAGQGGSYGYTF,TGTGCCAGCAGTGAAGCGGGGCAGGGTGGCAGCTATGGCTACACCTTC
NA,16,TRBV12-5,TRBJ2-4,NA,CASGLVAHSRSGIQYF,TGTGCTAGTGGTTTGGTGGCCCACAGTAGGAGTGGCATTCAGTACTTC
NA,15,TRBV2,TRBJ1-1,TRBD1,CASRGQGGMNTEAFF,TGTGCCAGCAGGGGACAGGGCGGCATGAACACTGAAGCTTTCTTT
NA,15,TRBV5-4,TRBJ1-6,NA,CASSGGGANNSPLHF,TGTGCCAGCAGCGGAGGAGGGGCCAATAATTCACCCCTCCACTTT
NA,15,TRBV6-5,TRBJ1-1,TRBD1,CASTYNRGANTEAFF,TGTGCCAGCACCTACAACAGGGGGGCCAACACTGAAGCTTTCTTT
NA,13,TRBV19,TRBJ1-1,TRBD1,CASRDRDNTEAFF,TGTGCCAGCCGGGACAGGGATAACACTGAAGCTTTCTTT
NA,14,TRBV19,TRBJ1-2,NA,CASSTPGMVYGYTF,TGTGCCAGTAGTACCCCGGGAATGGTCTATGGCTACACCTTC
NA,16,TRBV6-1,TRBJ2-5,NA,CASSALPGTGKETQYF,TGTGCCAGCAGTGCCTTACCGGGGACGGGGAAAGAGACCCAGTACTTC
NA,13,TRBV7-2,TRBJ2-1,NA,CASSFSSYNEQFF,TGTGCCAGCAGCTTTAGCTCCTACAATGAGCAGTTCTTC
NA,13,TRBV2,TRBJ1-1,TRBD1,CASRGQGANEAFF,TGTGCCAGCAGGGGACAGGGGGCAAATGAAGCTTTCTTT
NA,16,TRBV25-1,TRBJ1-1,NA,CASSETSGARGTEAFF,TGTGCCAGCAGTGAAACCTCCGGGGCCCGGGGCACTGAAGCTTTCTTT
NA,16,TRBV4-1,TRBJ1-3,NA,CASSPGTVRSGNTIYF,TGCGCCAGCAGCCCCGGGACCGTACGCTCTGGAAACACCATATATTTT
NA,11,TRBV30,TRBJ2-5,NA,CAWSREETQYF,TGTGCCTGGAGCAGGGAAGAGACCCAGTACTTC
NA,14,TRBV18,TRBJ2-7,TRBD1,CASSPQGASYEQYF,TGTGCCAGCTCACCACAGGGGGCAAGCTACGAGCAGTACTTC
NA,15,TRBV5-1,TRBJ2-2,NA,CASSSQGSNTGELFF,TGCGCCAGCAGCTCTCAGGGATCCAACACCGGGGAGCTGTTTTTT
NA,15,TRBV19,TRBJ2-7,TRBD1,CASSSRDRGSYEQYF,TGTGCCAGTAGTAGCCGGGACAGGGGTTCCTACGAGCAGTACTTC
NA,13,TRBV28,TRBJ1-2,NA,CASSFGPFYGYTF,TGTGCCAGCAGTTTCGGGCCCTTCTATGGCTACACCTTC
NA,13,TRBV18,TRBJ1-1,NA,CASSPVSGGEAFF,TGTGCCAGCTCACCAGTCAGTGGCGGGGAAGCTTTCTTT
NA,15,TRBV6-1,TRBJ2-7,TRBD1,CASSGHRDRLDEQYF,TGTGCCAGCAGTGGACACCGGGACAGGTTGGACGAGCAGTACTTC
NA,15,TRBV9,TRBJ2-7,NA,CASSEGPLTFYEQYF,TGTGCCAGCAGCGAGGGGCCTCTTACGTTCTACGAGCAGTACTTC
NA,14,TRBV7-8,TRBJ1-5,NA,CASRGSGGNQPQHF,TGTGCCAGCAGGGGATCCGGAGGCAATCAGCCCCAGCATTTT